This entry is about one T cell receptor (beta chain). Its specificity is unknown. The CDR3 runs 14 residues. CDR1 is SNHLY, CDR2 FYNNEI, per germline. V shed 1 base and J shed 10 bases, with 11 bases lying between them. This entry is derived from a study of cytomegalovirus exposure and HLA in healthy donors. Findings and limits, study-wide: The authors listed approximately 150 TCR beta chains as cytomegalovirus-associated. Confirmation was obtained in vitro that a few CMV-associated chains are specific for CMV antigens. Most TCR sequences were uncommon, yet certain public TCRs appeared in many donors. Reports described diagnosis of cytomegalovirus status by the classifier as highly specific and sensitive.

The repertoire was sequenced with immunoSEQ multiplex PCR; TCRdb's copy has only in-frame clones and lacks some. Among around 300,000 clones listed, 80% to 90% were seen once. The clonotype originates from a woman aged 18 to 35 in good health and CMV-seronegative. This rearrangement joins TRBV2 to TRBJ1-6; D is possibly TRBD1 (6 bases). The sequencing input was PBMCs. The CDR3 spells CASSEGQAGSPLHF. For the CDR3, the DNA is TGTGCCAGCAGTGAAGGACAGGCCGGGTCACCCCTCCACTTT.